Listed here is a single T cell receptor (beta chain). The antigen remains unidentified. This entry belongs to a study of CD8 T cells in ankylosing spondylitis. Study-level findings and limits: Ankylosing spondylitis blood seemed to carry a telltale TCR beta motif made of roughly 8 highly homologous variants.

V lost 4 bases to trimming and J lost 8 bases; unmatched junction nucleotides: 9. From germline, CDR1 is SGDLS and CDR2 YYNGEE. CDR3 length: 14 residues. Using its own MiXCR run on the 5' RACE reads, TCRdb lists one record per CDR3 protein. The repertoire holds 250,000 to 350,000 distinct CDR3 sequences, with roughly 8% as singletons. The rearrangement uses TRBV9 and TRBJ2-1; 7 positions match TRBD2. The clonotype originates from a male donor with ankylosing spondylitis. The sample consisted of blood, either unsorted or a sorted T cell fraction (not recorded which). The CDR3 nucleotides read TGTGCCAGCAGCCTCCCGCATGGGGGGGATGAGCAGTTCTTC. Its protein is CASSLPHGGDEQFF. The full variable domain, rest sourced from reference TRBV9 and TRBJ2-1, is DSGVTQTPKHLITATGQRVTLRCSPRSGDLSVYWYQQSLDQGLQFLIQYYNGEERAKGNILERFSAQQFPDLHSELNLSSLELGDSALYFCASSLPHGGDEQFFGPGTRLTVL.